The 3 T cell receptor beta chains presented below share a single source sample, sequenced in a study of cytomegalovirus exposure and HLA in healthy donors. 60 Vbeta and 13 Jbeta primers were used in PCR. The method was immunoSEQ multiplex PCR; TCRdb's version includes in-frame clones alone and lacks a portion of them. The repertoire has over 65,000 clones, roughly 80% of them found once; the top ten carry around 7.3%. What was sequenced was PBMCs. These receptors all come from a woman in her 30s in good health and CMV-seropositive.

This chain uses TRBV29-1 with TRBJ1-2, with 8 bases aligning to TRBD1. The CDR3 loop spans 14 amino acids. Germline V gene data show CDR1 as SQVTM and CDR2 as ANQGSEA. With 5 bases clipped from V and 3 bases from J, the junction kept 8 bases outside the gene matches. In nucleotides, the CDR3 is TGCAGCGTTTTACTCCAGGGGGCTTACTATGGCTACACCTTC. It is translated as CSVLLQGAYYGYTF.

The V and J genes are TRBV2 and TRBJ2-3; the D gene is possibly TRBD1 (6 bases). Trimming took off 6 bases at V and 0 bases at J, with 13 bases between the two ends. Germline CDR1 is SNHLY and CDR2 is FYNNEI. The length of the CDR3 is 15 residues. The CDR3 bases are TGTGCCAGCAGAGTACAGGGCACTAGCACAGATACGCAGTATTTT. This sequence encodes CASRVQGTSTDTQYF.

The DNA for the CDR3 is TGTGCCAGCAGCCAAGAGGCACAGATTGCAACTAATGAAAAACTGTTTTTT. It translates to CASSQEAQIATNEKLFF. V usage is TRBV4-2 and J usage is TRBJ1-4; D unresolved. This CDR3 has 17 amino acids. Between the trimmed V and J ends, which lost 0 bases and 0 bases, there was a span of 11 bases. Germline assignment: CDR1 LGHNA and CDR2 YNFKEQ.